This note documents a single TCR beta chain sequence. Its specificity is unknown. The sample comes from a study of cytomegalovirus exposure and HLA in healthy donors. Overall study context: A data release that came early held some 84 million unique TCRs from HLA-typed donors. Findings and caveats of the study: Owing to their indistinguishability, certain V segments, notably TRBV6-2 and TRBV6-3, were excluded.

With 60 Vbeta and 13 Jbeta primers, the PCR was carried out. TCRdb's table, derived via immunoSEQ multiplex PCR, lists solely in-frame clones and lacks some. This table has 130,000 to 150,000 clones, 79% appearing once. This CDR3 has 15 amino acids. CDR1 is MNHNS, CDR2 SASEGT, per germline. Trimming cost V 6 bases and J 1 base; bases outside gene matches: 5. The chain carries TRBV6-1 and TRBJ2-1; TRBD2 agrees at 8 bases. The sequenced sample consisted of PBMCs. The TCR was taken from a woman aged 40 to 50 in good health and CMV-seropositive. The CDR3 sequence: CASRAGGLSYNEQFF. CDR3 nucleotide sequence: TGTGCCAGCAGGGCGGGGGGCCTATCCTACAATGAGCAGTTCTTC.